This T cell receptor (beta chain) is from a study of blood T cell repertoires in COVID-19. Study in general: Donors in the United States, Italy and Spain gave samples during acute or convalescent COVID-19.

CDR3 length: 16 residues. The germline V and J ends were trimmed by 8 bases and 2 bases, with 22 bases remaining between them. Assay: immunoSEQ multiplex PCR; the TCRdb copy retains only in-frame clones and omits some. Found here are about 210,000 clones, around four fifths of them singletons; the top ten hold less than 3.5%. The chain carries TRBV23-1 and TRBJ2-7, with TRBD2 as a possible D gene (5 bases). TRBV23-1 is designated an ORF whose function remains uncertain. The specimen sequenced was peripheral blood. This sequence originates from a man in his fifties with active or convalescent COVID-19. The CDR3 DNA follows: TGCGCCAGCCCCCCCGCCAGGACTCTTGAACCCTACGAGCAGTACTTC. The encoded protein is CASPPARTLEPYEQYF.